Listed below are T cell receptor beta chains from one sample, sequenced in a study of blood T cell repertoires in COVID-19. The data were produced by immunoSEQ multiplex PCR, yet TCRdb's version contains in-frame clones alone and is incomplete. The data show 160,000 or so clones, roughly 74% seen once. Sequencing was carried out using peripheral blood. The source is a woman of 80 years or more with acute or convalescent COVID-19. Each CDR3 is given with its conserved first and last residue. The order of the fields is CDR3 DNA, CDR3 protein, D gene, V gene, clone size, J gene. A D gene is named only where the DNA matches it firmly. Expanded clones are given a class, and other clones once, few, many or no size at all.

CDR3nt: TGTGCCAGCAGTACAGAACAGAGGGCCCTGTATAATTCACCCCTCCACTTT
CDR3aa: CASSTEQRALYNSPLHF
d_gene: NA
v_gene: TRBV28
abundance: NA
j_gene: TRBJ1-6

CDR3nt: TGTGCCAGCAGCGTAGAGGACAGAAACACCGGGGAGCTGTTTTTT
CDR3aa: CASSVEDRNTGELFF
d_gene: NA
v_gene: TRBV9
abundance: few
j_gene: TRBJ2-2

CDR3nt: TGCGCCAGCAGCACGGGGGGCAGCTATGGCTACACCTTC
CDR3aa: CASSTGGSYGYTF
d_gene: NA
v_gene: TRBV5-1
abundance: NA
j_gene: TRBJ1-2

CDR3nt: TGCGCCAGCAGCTACAGTGGGGGCCCCTCCTACAATGAGCAGTTCTTC
CDR3aa: CASSYSGGPSYNEQFF
d_gene: NA
v_gene: TRBV5-1
abundance: NA
j_gene: TRBJ2-1

CDR3nt: TGTGCCAGCAGTGAAGCCCGGATCGGGGCAGATACGCAGTATTTT
CDR3aa: CASSEARIGADTQYF
d_gene: NA
v_gene: TRBV2
abundance: few
j_gene: TRBJ2-3

CDR3nt: TGTGCCAGTAGTAGTCCCGCCGGGACAGGGGTTTTGCATGAGCAGTTCTTC
CDR3aa: CASSSPAGTGVLHEQFF
d_gene: TRBD1
v_gene: TRBV19
abundance: NA
j_gene: TRBJ2-1

CDR3nt: TGTGCTAGTGCCCCGACAGGGAAATATGGCTACACCTTC
CDR3aa: CASAPTGKYGYTF
d_gene: TRBD1
v_gene: TRBV12-5
abundance: few
j_gene: TRBJ1-2

CDR3nt: TGCGCCAGCAGTTTAAGGACTAGCGGGGGGCACCAGTACTTC
CDR3aa: CASSLRTSGGHQYF
d_gene: TRBD2
v_gene: TRBV10-1
abundance: few
j_gene: TRBJ2-7

CDR3nt: TGTGCCTGGTCTTGGGGGGAGGAGGGCGGCTATGGCTACACCTTC
CDR3aa: CAWSWGEEGGYGYTF
d_gene: NA
v_gene: TRBV30
abundance: NA
j_gene: TRBJ1-2

CDR3nt: TGCGCCAGCAGCTTGTTGACAGGGCGTACTGAAGCTTTCTTT
CDR3aa: CASSLLTGRTEAFF
d_gene: TRBD1
v_gene: TRBV5-1
abundance: NA
j_gene: TRBJ1-1

CDR3nt: TGTGCCAGCAGTTTATCACAGGGCACAGAGACCCAGTACTTC
CDR3aa: CASSLSQGTETQYF
d_gene: NA
v_gene: TRBV6-5
abundance: NA
j_gene: TRBJ2-5

CDR3nt: TGTGCCAGCAGCTTCCAAGGGACAGGGGGCAATGAGCAGTTCTTC
CDR3aa: CASSFQGTGGNEQFF
d_gene: TRBD1
v_gene: TRBV7-9
abundance: NA
j_gene: TRBJ2-1

CDR3nt: TGTGCCAGCAGTCCCTTAGGGAGCGGGAGAGTTACGTACAATGAGCAGTTCTTC
CDR3aa: CASSPLGSGRVTYNEQFF
d_gene: TRBD2
v_gene: TRBV27
abundance: NA
j_gene: TRBJ2-1

CDR3nt: TGTGCCAGCAGTGAAGCATGGGGCAGCCTCTACGAGCAGTACTTC
CDR3aa: CASSEAWGSLYEQYF
d_gene: NA
v_gene: TRBV6-1
abundance: NA
j_gene: TRBJ2-7

CDR3nt: TGCGCCAGCAGCTTGGTTGGGGGGACTGGTGGCTACACCTTC
CDR3aa: CASSLVGGTGGYTF
d_gene: NA
v_gene: TRBV5-1
abundance: NA
j_gene: TRBJ1-2